Following are 27 T cell receptor beta chains from one sample sequenced in a study of blood T cell repertoires in COVID-19. TCRdb's table, derived via immunoSEQ multiplex PCR, lists solely in-frame clones and lacks some. The repertoire holds around 380,000 clones, with roughly 86% as singletons. The sample comprised peripheral blood. These receptors were collected from a human donor with acute or convalescent COVID-19. The donor label of this sample is uncertain.

The chain joins TRBV6-2 or TRBV6-3 to TRBJ2-5; D may be TRBD2 (6 bases). V lost 5 bases, J lost 4 bases, and 8 bases lay in between. The length of the CDR3 is 12 residues. Germline lookup yields CDR1 MNHEY and CDR2 SVGEGT. CDR3: CASSKTRETQYF. CDR3 nucleotide sequence: TGTGCCAGCAGTAAGACTAGAGAGACCCAGTACTTC.

The CDR3 protein is CASSLWAGVTGELFF. For the CDR3, the DNA is TGTGCCAGCAGCTTGTGGGCGGGAGTCACCGGGGAGCTGTTTTTT. The V call is TRBV5-8, the J call TRBJ2-2; 7 nucleotides agree with TRBD2. Germline V gives CDR1 SGHTS, CDR2 YDEGEE. The CDR3 sequence is 15 residues long. The V gene end was trimmed by 1 base and the J gene end by 4 bases; junction bases not matched to a gene: 4.

This sequence joins TRBV4-2 and TRBJ1-4; 9 nucleotides align to TRBD1. The junction had 5 bases not matched to a gene; V was cut back by 0 bases and J by 0 bases. Germline V lookup: CDR1 LGHNA, CDR2 YNFKEQ. This CDR3 contains 18 residues. CDR3 nucleotide sequence: TGTGCCAGCAGCCAAGACGGGACAGGGTTTTCAACTAATGAAAAACTGTTTTTT. Translated: CASSQDGTGFSTNEKLFF.

The V and J genes are TRBV18 and TRBJ2-1; D not certain. The CDR3 is 13 amino acids. Trimming left V 2 bases short and J 5 bases short, with 7 bases between. CDR1 is KGHSH, CDR2 LQKENI, per germline. CDR3: CASSPTSNNEQFF. The DNA for the CDR3 is TGTGCCAGCTCACCAACAAGTAACAATGAGCAGTTCTTC.

Comments on this clone: The same CDR3 can be traced to other DNA sequences in this sample. The gene calls are TRBV5-1 and TRBJ2-1; tentatively, D is TRBD2 (5 bases). Germline V gene lookup returns CDR1 SGHRS and CDR2 YFSETQ. The length of the CDR3 is 15 residues. Trimming stripped 0 bases from V and 1 base from J, with 8 bases between. In nucleotides, the CDR3 is TGCGCCAGCAGCTTGGAAGGAGGATCCTACAATGAGCAGTTCTTC. Amino acids: CASSLEGGSYNEQFF. Full variable domain (missing parts from reference TRBV5-1 and TRBJ2-1): KAGVTQTPRYLIKTRGQQVTLSCSPISGHRSVSWYQQTPGQGLQFLFEYFSETQRNKGNFPGRFSGRQFSNSRSEMNVSTLELGDSALYLCASSLEGGSYNEQFFGPGTRLTVL.

The V call is TRBV6-9, the J call TRBJ1-2; D is unresolved. CDR1 and CDR2 from the germline V gene are MNHGY and SVAAGI. CDR3 length: 13 amino acids. The V gene lost 4 bases and the J gene lost 8 bases, with 14 bases spanning the gap. DNA of the CDR3: TGTGCCAGCAGTTTCCAGTCCCGTCTGGGCTACACCTTC. This gives the protein CASSFQSRLGYTF.

The genes are TRBV19 and TRBJ2-5; 10 nucleotides align to TRBD1. Germline CDR1 is LNHDA and CDR2 is SQIVND (reference sequence). This CDR3 region has 16 residues. Unmatched junction bases numbered 9, after V lost 3 bases and J lost 5 bases. The CDR3, as DNA: TGTGCCAGTAGTATTGGGAGAGTGACAGGGGGCGAGACCCAGTACTTC. It translates to CASSIGRVTGGETQYF.

This chain links TRBV28 with TRBJ2-7, with D hard to call. This CDR3 contains 11 residues. V lost 4 bases and J lost 4, with 5 bases in between. The V gene's germline CDR1 is MDHEN and CDR2 SYDVKM. The CDR3 reads CASSSQYEQYF. The CDR3 region has the DNA TGTGCCAGCAGTTCCCAGTACGAGCAGTACTTC. Using reference TRBV28 and TRBJ2-7 for the parts outside the CDR3, the full variable domain is DVKVTQSSRYLVKRTGEKVFLECVQDMDHENMFWYRQDPGLGLRLIYFSYDVKMKEKGDIPEGYSVSREKKERFSLILESASTNQTSMYLCASSSQYEQYFGPGTRLTVT.

The chain employs TRBV10-2 and TRBJ2-5, with TRBD2 matching over 11 bases. The V and J ends lost 0 bases and 2 bases, in that order; junction bases with no gene match: 2. The CDR3 totals 16 residues. Germline assignment: CDR1 WSHSY and CDR2 SAAADI. The CDR3 region is CASSESSSGGQETQYF. The DNA for the CDR3 is TGCGCCAGCAGTGAGTCGTCTAGCGGGGGGCAAGAGACCCAGTACTTC.

The chain joins TRBV30 to TRBJ1-4; tentative D call: TRBD1 (5 bases). The ends were cut back, 6 bases at V and 8 bases at J, with 16 bases in the middle. The germline V gene has CDR1 GTSNPN and CDR2 SVGIG (reference sequence). This CDR3 region has 13 residues. CDR3 bases: TGTGCCTGCCTCGGCAGGGAGGGGGAAAAACTGTTTTTT. It codes for CACLGREGEKLFF.

The rearrangement uses TRBV29-1 and TRBJ2-7, with 8 bases that match TRBD1. There are 15 residues in the CDR3. Trimming cost V 5 bases and J 0 bases; bases outside gene matches: 9. Germline V lookup: CDR1 SQVTM, CDR2 ANQGSEA. The DNA of the CDR3 is TGCAGCGTTCTAAACAGGGGGAGAAGCTCCTACGAGCAGTACTTC. Its protein is CSVLNRGRSSYEQYF.

This chain joins TRBV6-2 or TRBV6-3 and TRBJ2-1; 7 positions agree with TRBD1. V dropped 6 bases and J dropped 1; count of bases not matched to a gene: 6. This CDR3 region has 15 residues. Germline V gives CDR1 MNHEY, CDR2 SVGEGT. The CDR3 spells CASSPRDSSYNEQFF. CDR3 bases: TGTGCCAGCAGCCCCCGGGACAGTTCCTACAATGAGCAGTTCTTC.

The chain joins TRBV11-3 to TRBJ2-1, with a possible D match to TRBD1 (6 bases). The CDR3 runs 15 residues. CDR1 is SGHNT, CDR2 YENEEA, per germline. V was shortened by 4 bases and J by 0 bases, with 10 bases between the two germline ends. The CDR3 DNA reads as TGTGCCAGCAGCTCGTACAGGGACTCCTACAATGAGCAGTTCTTC. Translated, it gives CASSSYRDSYNEQFF.

The rearrangement uses TRBV19 and TRBJ1-5; 9 positions agree with TRBD1. Germline-derived CDR1 and CDR2 are LNHDA and SQIVND (reference sequence). The V gene end was trimmed by 6 bases and the J gene end by 2 bases; junction bases not matched to a gene: 5. The CDR3 contains 15 residues. The CDR3 DNA is TGTGCCAGTAGAACAGGGGGCGGCGGCAATCAGCCCCAGCATTTT. Amino acids: CASRTGGGGNQPQHF.

The V and J genes are TRBV6-5 and TRBJ2-1, with 11 bases identical to TRBD2. The V gene's germline CDR1 is MNHEY and CDR2 SVGAGI. V lost 10 bases, J lost 16 bases, and 15 bases stayed unmatched. The CDR3 length is 13 residues. DNA of the CDR3: TGTGCCATCACAGACGTCGGACTAGCGGGCGAATTCTTC. Its protein is CAITDVGLAGEFF.

The chain combines TRBV7-9 with TRBJ1-2; D gene ambiguous. The CDR3 contains 12 residues. Germline CDR1 SEHNR, CDR2 FQNEAQ (reference sequence). Trimming took off 5 bases at V and 5 bases at J, with 9 bases between the two ends. CDR3 sequence reads: CASSLGPYGYTF. DNA of the CDR3: TGTGCCAGCAGCCTCGGTCCTTATGGCTACACCTTC.

This sequence joins TRBV7-2 and TRBJ2-2; 9 bases align to TRBD2. The CDR3 consists of 18 residues. CDR1 SGHTA and CDR2 FQGNSA come from the germline V gene. The trim removed 1 base at V and 1 base at J, leaving 7 bases unmatched. The CDR3 region is CASSLVLAGGGNTGELFF. The DNA for the CDR3 is TGTGCCAGCAGCTTAGTACTAGCGGGCGGTGGGAACACCGGGGAGCTGTTTTTT.

This clone was seen only a few times. The chain joins TRBV16 to TRBJ2-5; TRBD2 agrees at 10 bases. The CDR3 sequence is 15 residues long. Germline V gene lookup returns CDR1 KGHSY and CDR2 FQNENV. The ends lost 4 bases at V and 2 bases at J; junction bases unmatched: 4. CDR3 coding DNA: TGTGCCAGCAGCCTCCAGCGGGGGGGACAAGAGACCCAGTACTTC. Its protein product is CASSLQRGGQETQYF.

This clone has a handful of counts. This rearrangement joins TRBV7-9 to TRBJ1-3; 7 positions match TRBD1. CDR1 and CDR2 (germline): SEHNR, FQNEAQ (reference sequence). V shed 4 bases and J 2 bases; nucleotides not matched to a gene: 8. This CDR3 has 16 residues. The CDR3 here is CASSSRRQGPGNTIYF. The CDR3 coding sequence is TGTGCCAGCAGCTCCCGACGACAGGGCCCTGGAAACACCATATATTTT.

The rearrangement uses TRBV19 and TRBJ1-2; D is ambiguous. The germline V gene has CDR1 LNHDA and CDR2 SQIVND (reference sequence). V lost 1 base and J 2 bases, leaving 11 bases between the germline ends. The CDR3 covers 15 residues. This CDR3 reads CASSIGSRRNYGYTF. The CDR3 nucleotides read TGTGCCAGTAGTATAGGAAGTAGAAGAAACTATGGCTACACCTTC.

V gene TRBV30 combines with J gene TRBJ1-3, with 8 positions matching TRBD1. After removal of 7 bases from V and 4 bases from J, the junction contained 9 bases not matched to a gene. This CDR3 region has 14 residues. Germline CDR1 is GTSNPN and CDR2 is SVGIG (reference sequence). The CDR3 DNA sequence: TGTGCCTCAGCTCAGGGGGCGCGGGGAAACACCATATATTTT. It yields the protein CASAQGARGNTIYF.

This CDR3 is CASSPPAGQGSGEQYF. CDR3 coding DNA: TGTGCCAGCTCACCCCCCGCGGGACAGGGCTCGGGCGAGCAGTACTTC. This chain joins TRBV18 and TRBJ2-7; 9 nucleotides line up with TRBD1. J was trimmed by 6 bases and V by 3 bases; bases with no gene match: 12. The V gene's germline CDR1 is KGHSH and CDR2 LQKENI. The length of the CDR3 is 16 residues.

V gene TRBV27 combines with J gene TRBJ1-1, with 10 bases identical to TRBD1. The CDR3 spans 14 residues. The germline CDR1 and CDR2 sequences are MNHEY and SMNVEV (reference sequence). After removal of 6 bases from V and 10 bases from J, the junction contained 11 bases not matched to a gene. CDR3 sequence reads: CASRGQTGGRVAFF. The CDR3 DNA sequence: TGTGCCAGCAGGGGTCAGACAGGGGGCCGGGTAGCTTTCTTT.

The rearrangement uses TRBV5-1 and TRBJ2-3; 12 positions match TRBD1. The CDR3 consists of 17 residues. The junction had 6 bases not matched to a gene; V was cut back by 4 bases and J by 0 bases. Germline CDR1 and CDR2: SGHRS and YFSETQ. The CDR3 DNA is TGCGCCAGCAGCGGCGGGACAGGGGGCTCGAGCACAGATACGCAGTATTTT. It is translated as CASSGGTGGSSTDTQYF.

V and J are TRBV28 and TRBJ1-2; TRBD1 agrees at 7 bases. In germline, CDR1 is MDHEN, CDR2 SYDVKM. The CDR3 is 13 amino acids. After removal of 7 bases from V and 1 base from J, the junction contained 3 bases not matched to a gene. CDR3 region: CASNSGGNYGYTF. In nucleotides, the CDR3 is TGTGCCAGCAACTCAGGGGGTAACTATGGCTACACCTTC.

The V gene is TRBV27, the J gene TRBJ1-4; 10 bases fit TRBD1. This CDR3 is 15 amino acids long. CDR1 is MNHEY, CDR2 SMNVEV, per germline (reference sequence). J was trimmed by 3 bases and V by 4 bases; bases with no gene match: 2. The CDR3 DNA follows: TGTGCCAGCAGTTCCGGGACAGGGGCTAATGAAAAACTGTTTTTT. Translated, it gives CASSSGTGANEKLFF.

The V call is TRBV4-2, the J call TRBJ2-5; D perhaps matches TRBD2 (6 bases). The V end was cut by 4 bases, the J end by 3 bases, with 12 bases between. The length of the CDR3 is 14 residues. Per germline, CDR1 LGHNA and CDR2 YNFKEQ. The CDR3 DNA reads as TGTGCCAGCAGCCCGGGCAGGGAGGAAGAGACCCAGTACTTC. It translates to CASSPGREEETQYF.